The 14 T cell receptor beta chains below were found in one sample sequenced in a study of blood T cells in healthy people across ages. With a J-beta primer mix and a sample-barcoded 5' primer, a second PCR ran about 6 to 11 cycles. TCRdb called the 5' RACE reads again in MiXCR, with one record for every CDR3 protein. Here the sample spans 750,000 to 850,000 distinct CDR3 sequences, around 25% being singletons. A further study also used this sample, focusing on T cells of mothers and their children.

Sequencing was performed on blood. The receptors here all came from a boy aged 10-17 years in good health.

The chain employs TRBV30 and TRBJ1-4; no clear D gene. Germline CDR1 reads GTSNPN; CDR2 reads SVGIG (reference sequence). CDR3 size: 11 residues. Trimming stripped 1 base from V and 14 bases from J, with 11 bases between. The CDR3 coding sequence is TGTGCCTGGAGTGGGGAGCAGGTGCTGTTTTTT. Translation: CAWSGEQVLFF.

This clonotype was observed a handful of times. The V and J genes are TRBV15 and TRBJ2-5, with a possible D match to TRBD1 (5 bases). Germline V CDR1 and CDR2: LNHNV, YYDKDF (reference sequence). The CDR3 sequence is 15 residues long. Trimming shortened V by 4 bases and J by 2 bases, and 14 bases separated the two germline ends. The DNA for the CDR3 is TGTGCCACCAGCAAATCGCAGGGCCCACAAGAGACCCAGTACTTC. It codes for CATSKSQGPQETQYF.

This chain connects TRBV4-3 to TRBJ2-4, with no clear D. Germline CDR1 LGHNA, CDR2 YSLEER. The CDR3 extends over 15 amino acids. V gave up 4 bases and J gave up 0 bases, with 10 bases separating them. CDR3 protein: CASSPSPLAKNIQYF. The CDR3 DNA follows: TGCGCCAGCAGCCCATCGCCACTAGCCAAAAACATTCAGTACTTC.

This clonotype has more than one count but fewer than ten. This sequence joins TRBV20-1 and TRBJ2-2; TRBD2 agrees at 12 bases. The length of the CDR3 is 16 residues. Looked up from germline, CDR1 is DFQATT and CDR2 is SNEGSKA (reference sequence). Losses at the gene ends were 6 bases for V and 4 bases for J; bases not matched to a gene: 9. The CDR3 bases are TGCAGTGCCGATCCTCTAGCGGGGGGGCCCACCGGGGAGCTGTTTTTT. Translating it yields CSADPLAGGPTGELFF.

Written as DNA, the CDR3 is TGTGCCACCCTTGGACAGGGCAGCTACGAGCAGTACTTC. Residues: CATLGQGSYEQYF. V usage is TRBV6-6 and J usage is TRBJ2-5, with 8 bases lining up with TRBD1. The end of the DNA aligns better with TRBJ2-7, so the J call may be wrong. The CDR3 is 13 amino acids. The germline CDR1 and CDR2 sequences are MNHNY and SVGAGI (reference sequence).

This clonotype was counted many times. The J gene is TRBJ2-3, the V gene TRBV10-3; 8 bases are shared with TRBD2. Germline assignment: CDR1 ENHRY and CDR2 SYGVKD. Losses at the gene ends were 2 bases for V and 5 bases for J; bases not matched to a gene: 3. This CDR3 spans 14 amino acids. The CDR3 loop is CAISEPGGEDTQYF. The CDR3 region has the DNA TGTGCCATCAGTGAGCCCGGGGGGGAAGATACGCAGTATTTT.

The genes are TRBV29-1 and TRBJ1-2; D uncertain. Trimming shortened V by 4 bases and J by 5 bases, and 14 bases separated the two germline ends. Germline V gene lookup returns CDR1 SQVTM and CDR2 ANQGSEA. This CDR3 is 13 amino acids long. In DNA form, the CDR3 reads TGCAGCGTTGGAGCCTTCGAGGGATATGGCTACACCTTC. This codes for CSVGAFEGYGYTF.

The rearrangement joins TRBV4-3 to TRBJ2-2; the D gene is possibly TRBD1 (5 bases). Germline CDR1 and CDR2: LGHNA and YSLEER. Trimming stripped 3 bases from V and 3 bases from J, with 8 bases between. The CDR3 covers 14 residues. Here the CDR3 DNA reads TGCGCCAGCAGCCATGCAGGGTACACCGGGGAGCTGTTTTTT. Amino acids: CASSHAGYTGELFF.

This chain joins TRBV7-3 and TRBJ2-3, with D hard to call. This CDR3 has 14 amino acids. In germline, CDR1 is SGHTA, CDR2 FQGTGA. V was trimmed by 1 base and J by 2 bases, leaving 7 bases between them. CDR3 nucleotide sequence: TGTGCCAGCAGCTTAATAGGAAACACAGATACGCAGTATTTT. Translating gives CASSLIGNTDTQYF.

This clonotype was seen only a few times. The chain has TRBV7-9 and TRBJ2-1, with 8 bases fitting TRBD2. Trimming cost V 8 bases and J 9 bases; bases outside gene matches: 12. The CDR3 totals 14 residues. Germline lookup yields CDR1 SEHNR and CDR2 FQNEAQ (reference sequence). The CDR3 sequence is CASEAGVMDGEQFF. As DNA, the CDR3 is TGTGCCAGCGAAGCGGGAGTGATGGACGGTGAGCAGTTCTTC. Using reference TRBV7-9 and TRBJ2-1 for the parts outside the CDR3, the full variable domain is DTGVSQNPRHKITKRGQNVTFRCDPISEHNRLYWYRQTLGQGPEFLTYFQNEAQLEKSRLLSDRFSAERPKGSFSTLEIQRTEQGDSAMYLCASEAGVMDGEQFFGPGTRLTVL.

J is TRBJ1-2 and V is TRBV29-1; 7 nucleotides match TRBD1. The CDR3 sequence is 11 residues long. Germline CDR1 SQVTM, CDR2 ANQGSEA. The V and J ends lost 7 bases and 5 bases, in that order; junction bases with no gene match: 4. CDR3 sequence reads: CSAGQVYGYTF. For the CDR3, the DNA is TGCAGCGCAGGACAGGTTTATGGCTACACCTTC.

The chain recombines TRBV30 with TRBJ2-1; D gene ambiguous. Germline assignment: CDR1 GTSNPN and CDR2 SVGIG (reference sequence). The CDR3 is 14 amino acids. The V gene lost 4 bases and the J gene lost 1 base, with 11 bases spanning the gap. The CDR3 spells CAWKAIGSYNEQFF. CDR3 coding DNA: TGTGCCTGGAAGGCCATCGGTTCCTACAATGAGCAGTTCTTC.

This clonotype was observed once. V usage is TRBV20-1 and J usage is TRBJ2-5; D is uncertain. The CDR3 is 13 residues long. The germline V gene has CDR1 DFQATT and CDR2 SNEGSKA (reference sequence). CDR3: CRAESRVGETQYF. The CDR3 DNA reads TGCAGAGCCGAATCTAGGGTCGGGGAGACCCAGTACTTC.

A few counts support this clonotype. CDR3 residues: CASSLCKGRGVQPQHF. CDR3 coding DNA: TGTGCCAGCAGCTTATGTAAGGGGAGGGGTGTTCAGCCCCAGCATTTT. The chain is built from TRBV11-3 and TRBJ1-5; TRBD1 is a possible D gene (5 bases). The germline V and J ends were trimmed by 2 bases and 6 bases, with 17 bases remaining between them. This CDR3 is built from 16 residues. Per germline, CDR1 SGHNT and CDR2 YENEEA.